A selection of T cell receptor beta chains follows, all from one sample in a study of T cell repertoires in cytomegalovirus infection. No antigen is known for these receptors. In TCRdb, the reads were re-called with MiXCR into one record per CDR3 protein. This table holds approximately 910,000 distinct CDR3 sequences, around 30% found once. The sample here was cultured CD8+ T cells from PBMCs, taken from culture after CMV antigen stimulation. All receptors derive from a human donor in good health (CMV status not recorded). Some clones in this sample may be carry-over from other donors' samples. CDR3s include the opening cysteine and the closing phenylalanine or tryptophan. Fields, in order: J gene, clone size, D gene, V gene, CDR3 protein, CDR3 DNA. D genes are given only for firm matches. Clone size is stated in some rows and not others, as once, few, many or a class when expanded.

j_call: TRBJ1-2; clone_size: few; d_call: .; v_call: TRBV7-9; cdr3_aa: CATVGSYGYTF; cdr3_nt: TGTGCGACCGTAGGTTCGTATGGCTACACCTTC
j_call: TRBJ1-2; clone_size: .; d_call: TRBD1; v_call: TRBV19; cdr3_aa: CASSRGQGIHGYTF; cdr3_nt: TGTGCCAGTAGTAGGGGACAGGGGATTCATGGCTACACCTTC
j_call: TRBJ1-5; clone_size: many; d_call: .; v_call: TRBV7-2; cdr3_aa: CASSLDSRNQPQHF; cdr3_nt: TGTGCCAGCAGCTTAGATAGCCGCAATCAGCCCCAGCATTTT
j_call: TRBJ1-5; clone_size: .; d_call: .; v_call: TRBV6-8; cdr3_aa: CASSTVPGSPRPQHF; cdr3_nt: TGTGCCAGCAGTACCGTACCAGGGAGTCCGCGGCCCCAGCATTTT
j_call: TRBJ2-3; clone_size: many; d_call: TRBD2; v_call: TRBV7-2; cdr3_aa: CASSLEGSGGDTQYF; cdr3_nt: TGTGCCAGCAGCTTAGAGGGTAGCGGGGGAGATACGCAGTATTTT
j_call: TRBJ2-2; clone_size: many; d_call: .; v_call: TRBV7-6; cdr3_aa: CASSLDRPSELFF; cdr3_nt: TGTGCCAGCAGCTTAGACAGGCCAAGCGAGCTGTTTTTT
j_call: TRBJ1-2; clone_size: few; d_call: .; v_call: TRBV5-5; cdr3_aa: CASSPLGESYGYTF; cdr3_nt: TGTGCCAGCAGCCCGCTCGGGGAGAGCTATGGCTACACCTTC
j_call: TRBJ2-1; clone_size: few; d_call: TRBD2; v_call: TRBV7-6; cdr3_aa: CASSVAGGRGAYNEQFF; cdr3_nt: TGTGCCAGCAGCGTTGCCGGGGGGCGGGGGGCATACAATGAGCAGTTCTTC
j_call: TRBJ1-2; clone_size: many; d_call: .; v_call: TRBV6-2/TRBV6-3; cdr3_aa: CASNLPTPGDGYTF; cdr3_nt: TGTGCCAGCAACTTACCGACCCCTGGGGACGGCTACACCTTC
j_call: TRBJ2-1; clone_size: few; d_call: TRBD2; v_call: TRBV28; cdr3_aa: CASSLIAGTSSYNEQFF; cdr3_nt: TGTGCCAGCAGTCTCATAGCGGGGACCAGCTCCTACAATGAGCAGTTCTTC
j_call: TRBJ2-5; clone_size: many; d_call: TRBD2; v_call: TRBV7-9; cdr3_aa: CASSPLAGGFQETQYF; cdr3_nt: TGTGCCAGCAGCCCTTTAGCGGGGGGATTTCAAGAGACCCAGTACTTC
j_call: TRBJ2-7; clone_size: .; d_call: .; v_call: TRBV2; cdr3_aa: CASSVVERNYEQYF; cdr3_nt: TGTGCCAGCAGTGTTGTGGAGAGGAACTACGAGCAGTACTTC
j_call: TRBJ2-1; clone_size: few; d_call: TRBD2; v_call: TRBV11-2; cdr3_aa: CASSQGLAPYNEQFF; cdr3_nt: TGTGCCAGCAGCCAGGGACTAGCGCCTTACAATGAGCAGTTCTTC